This T cell receptor (beta chain) was sequenced during a study of regulatory T cells in long-lasting Graves disease. V lost 2 bases to trimming and J lost 4 bases; unmatched junction nucleotides: 7. CDR1 and CDR2 from the germline V gene are SQVTM and ANQGSEA. CDR3 length: 15 amino acids. There are many counts of this clonotype. Its antigen is still unknown. Building of the TCR beta libraries involved iRepertoire HTBI primers and Arm-PCR of CDR3 regions. TCRdb redid the calling of the multiplex PCR reads with MiXCR, one entry per CDR3 protein. The sample comprises 300,000 to 500,000 distinct CDR3 sequences, around 20% of which are singletons, and about a fifth rests with the top ten. Stated time point: persistent/refractory GD, antithyroid drugs over 5 years with positive TRAb. RNA from PBMCs was the source of the TCR library. General observations from the study: Blood alone, not thyroid tissue, was studied. Gene preferences differed: TRBV28, TRBJ1-2, TRBJ2-5 in persistent cases. Lower TCR diversity was seen in persistent Graves' patients than in newly diagnosed ones.

Sequences were derived from peripheral blood mononuclear cells (PBMCs), sampled when the disease was refractory, from a patient treated with antithyroid drugs. The TCR comes from a female donor with Graves disease. This chain connects TRBV29-1 to TRBJ1-1; 10 bases are a match to TRBD1. The CDR3 protein is CSVELTGGGGTEAFF. DNA of the CDR3: TGCAGCGTTGAACTGACAGGGGGCGGCGGCACTGAAGCTTTCTTT. Full variable domain (missing parts from reference TRBV29-1 and TRBJ1-1): SAVISQKPSRDICQRGTSLTIQCQVDSQVTMMFWYRQQPGQSLTLIATANQGSEATYESGFVIDKFPISRPNLTFSTLTVSNMSPEDSSIYLCSVELTGGGGTEAFFGQGTRLTVV.